This entry features one TCR beta chain sequence. These data belong to a study of shared clonotypes between healthy human individuals. The length of the CDR3 is 13 residues. V was cut by 4 bases and J by 5 bases, with 9 bases left in between. Germline V gene sequence: CDR1 LNHDA, CDR2 SQIVND (reference sequence). The assay was immunoSEQ multiplex PCR, and TCRdb's table has in-frame clones only and misses some. The data show some 2.4 million clones, 80% to 95% seen once. This rearrangement joins TRBV19 to TRBJ1-5; D is uncertain. The source material was naive CD4+ T cells from PBMCs. Subset meaning: CD45RA+ positively selected. The TCR sequence derives from a man between 18 and 29 years old in good health. Some clones in this sample may be carry-over from other donors' samples. CDR3 amino acids: CASSTQADQPQHF. For the CDR3, the DNA is TGTGCCAGTAGTACCCAGGCGGATCAGCCCCAGCATTTT.